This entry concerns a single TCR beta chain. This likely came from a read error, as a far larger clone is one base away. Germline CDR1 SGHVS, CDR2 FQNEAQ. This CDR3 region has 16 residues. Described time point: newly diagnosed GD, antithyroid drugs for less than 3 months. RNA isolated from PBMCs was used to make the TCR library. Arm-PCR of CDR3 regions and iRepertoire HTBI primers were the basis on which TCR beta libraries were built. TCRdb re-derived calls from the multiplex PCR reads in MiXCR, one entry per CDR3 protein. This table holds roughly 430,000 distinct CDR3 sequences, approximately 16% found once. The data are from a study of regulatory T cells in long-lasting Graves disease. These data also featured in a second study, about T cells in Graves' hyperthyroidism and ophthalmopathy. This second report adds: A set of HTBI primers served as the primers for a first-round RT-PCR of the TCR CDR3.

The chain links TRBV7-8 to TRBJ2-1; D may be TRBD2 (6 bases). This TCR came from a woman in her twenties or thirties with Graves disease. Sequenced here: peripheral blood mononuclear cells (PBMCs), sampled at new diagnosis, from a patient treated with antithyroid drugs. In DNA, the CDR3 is TGTGCCAGCAGCCCCTTGGGGCGGGAAGGGTCGAGTGAGCTGTTCTTC. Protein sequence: CASSPLGREGSSELFF.